What follows is one T cell receptor beta chain and its context. Germline trimming cut 5 bases from V and 8 bases from J; bases unmatched to any gene: 8. Per germline, CDR1 MGHRA and CDR2 YSYEKL. The CDR3 runs 13 residues. Donor material was obtained from healthy Finnish infants undergoing corrective surgery for congenital heart defects. Half of the eight donors gave about 0.5-1 mL blood during surgery. No fixed cell number was used; all available blood leukocytes supplied DNA. These data belong to a study of human thymus T cells. TCRdb's copy holds only in-frame clones and misses some; the assay was immunoSEQ multiplex PCR. The repertoire holds 46,000 or so clones, with 85% to 95% as singletons.

This TCR was recovered from a girl under two years old with a congenital heart defect but otherwise immunologically healthy. This sequence joins TRBV4-1 and TRBJ1-1; TRBD1 aligns across 7 bases. What was sequenced was blood. The CDR3 DNA reads TGCGCCAGCAGCTCGACAGGGAGCAGGGAAGCTTTCTTT. Protein: CASSSTGSREAFF.